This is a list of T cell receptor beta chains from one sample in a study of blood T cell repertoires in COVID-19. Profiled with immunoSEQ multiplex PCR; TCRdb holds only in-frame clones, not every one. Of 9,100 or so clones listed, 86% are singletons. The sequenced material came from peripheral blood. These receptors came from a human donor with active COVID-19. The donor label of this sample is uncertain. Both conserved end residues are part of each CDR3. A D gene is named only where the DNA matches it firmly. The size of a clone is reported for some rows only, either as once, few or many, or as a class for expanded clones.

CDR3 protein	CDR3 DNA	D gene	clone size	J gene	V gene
CASSPPTGATTNYGYTF	TGTGCCAGCAGTCCCCCGACAGGGGCCACGACTAACTATGGCTACACCTTC	TRBD1	-	TRBJ1-2	TRBV6-6
CASSIQGIAYNEQFF	TGTGCCAGTAGTATACAGGGGATAGCCTACAATGAGCAGTTCTTC	-	-	TRBJ2-1	TRBV19
CASSYSRGAYEQYF	TGTGCCAGCAGTTACTCCAGGGGGGCCTACGAGCAGTACTTC	-	-	TRBJ2-7	TRBV6-5
CATSRSIDTGELFF	TGTGCCACCAGCAGATCCATAGATACCGGGGAGCTGTTTTTT	-	once	TRBJ2-2	TRBV15
CASSQIASSYNEQFF	TGCGCCAGCAGCCAGATCGCCAGCTCCTACAATGAGCAGTTCTTC	-	-	TRBJ2-1	TRBV4-1
CASSAGQFSTDTQYF	TGTGCCAGCAGCGCGGGACAGTTTAGCACAGATACGCAGTATTTT	TRBD1	-	TRBJ2-3	TRBV9
CASSVGGTGYYNEQFF	TGTGCCAGCAGCGTAGGCGGGACAGGATACTACAATGAGCAGTTCTTC	TRBD1	-	TRBJ2-1	TRBV9
CASSSRPDFQYF	TGTGCCAGCAGCTCAAGGCCGGACTTTCAGTACTTC	-	-	TRBJ2-4	TRBV13
CAWSGVDRGTGELFF	TGTGCCTGGAGTGGAGTCGACAGGGGCACCGGGGAGCTGTTTTTT	TRBD1	-	TRBJ2-2	TRBV30
CASSDRGGPADTQYF	TGTGCCAGCAGTGACCGGGGGGGCCCCGCGGATACGCAGTATTTT	TRBD2	-	TRBJ2-3	TRBV6-1
CASSINPGGSYGYTF	TGTGCCAGCAGTATCAACCCAGGGGGCTCCTATGGCTACACCTTC	TRBD1	-	TRBJ1-2	TRBV6-5
CASSLRGQGKYEQYF	TGTGCCAGCAGTCTCCGAGGACAGGGAAAGTACGAGCAGTACTTC	TRBD1	-	TRBJ2-7	TRBV28
CASSPGEGQPQHF	TGTGCCAGCAGTCCCGGGGAAGGTCAGCCCCAGCATTTT	-	once	TRBJ1-5	TRBV2
CASSLGLAGVYEQYF	TGTGCCAGCAGCTTAGGACTAGCGGGGGTGTACGAGCAGTACTTC	TRBD2	-	TRBJ2-7	TRBV5-6
CASSLTGGMNTEAFF	TGTGCCAGCAGCTTAACAGGGGGCATGAACACTGAAGCTTTCTTT	TRBD1	-	TRBJ1-1	TRBV7-3
CASSSDRVTDTQYF	TGCGCCAGCAGCTCCGACAGGGTCACAGATACGCAGTATTTT	TRBD1	-	TRBJ2-3	TRBV5-1
CACPVGANQPQHF	TGTGCCTGTCCCGTAGGGGCCAATCAGCCCCAGCATTTT	-	few	TRBJ1-5	TRBV30
CASRLAGIGELFF	TGTGCCAGCAGACTAGCGGGGATCGGGGAGCTGTTTTTT	TRBD2	-	TRBJ2-2	TRBV12-3/TRBV12-4
CASSQGLAGYNEQFF	TGTGCCAGCAGCCAGGGACTAGCGGGTTACAATGAGCAGTTCTTC	TRBD2	-	TRBJ2-1	TRBV6-2/TRBV6-3
CASSQGSVTYEQYF	TGTGCCAGCAGCCAAGGTAGTGTTACCTACGAGCAGTACTTC	-	-	TRBJ2-7	TRBV3-1/TRBV3-2
CASKGRQLYGYTF	TGTGCCAGCAAGGGCAGACAGCTCTATGGCTACACCTTC	-	-	TRBJ1-2	TRBV21-1
CASSPVEGGPTDTQYF	TGTGCCAGCAGCCCTGTCGAGGGAGGGCCCACAGATACGCAGTATTTT	TRBD2	few	TRBJ2-3	TRBV7-9
CASSLAYGSDNEQFF	TGTGCCAGCAGCTTAGCCTACGGGAGTGACAATGAGCAGTTCTTC	-	-	TRBJ2-1	TRBV7-9
CASSVAAGVRETQYF	TGTGCCAGCAGCGTAGCGGCAGGGGTTCGAGAGACCCAGTACTTC	-	-	TRBJ2-5	TRBV9
CASSVGTSGTDTQYF	TGTGCCAGCAGCGTAGGGACTAGCGGCACAGATACGCAGTATTTT	TRBD2	-	TRBJ2-3	TRBV9
CASSVWGQGAQGTEAFF	TGTGCCAGCAGCGTCTGGGGACAGGGGGCTCAAGGCACTGAAGCTTTCTTT	TRBD1	once	TRBJ1-1	TRBV25-1
CASSLRLAGFQETQYF	TGTGCCAGCAGCTTAAGACTAGCGGGGTTCCAAGAGACCCAGTACTTC	TRBD2	-	TRBJ2-5	TRBV11-2
CASSQSAHRGHYGYTF	TGCGCCAGCAGTCAATCGGCCCACAGGGGGCACTATGGCTACACCTTC	TRBD1	-	TRBJ1-2	TRBV23-1
CASSEDSDTQYF	TGTGCCAGCAGTGAGGACTCAGATACGCAGTATTTT	-	few	TRBJ2-3	TRBV2
CASGLRGTGTGELFF	TGTGCTAGTGGTTTGCGGGGGACCGGCACCGGGGAGCTGTTTTTT	-	few	TRBJ2-2	TRBV12-5
CASSQKILARLQNTGELFF	TGTGCCAGCAGCCAGAAGATACTAGCAAGATTGCAGAACACCGGGGAGCTGTTTTTT	-	-	TRBJ2-2	TRBV7-9
CASSSGTKNTGELFF	TGTGCCAGCAGTTCCGGGACAAAGAACACCGGGGAGCTGTTTTTT	-	-	TRBJ2-2	TRBV7-6
CASLSPTNEKLFF	TGTGCCAGCTTGAGTCCAACTAATGAAAAACTGTTTTTT	-	-	TRBJ1-4	TRBV28
CASSPLGGDTQYF	TGTGCCAGCAGCCCCTTAGGGGGAGATACGCAGTATTTT	-	-	TRBJ2-3	TRBV7-3
CASSLALTGEAGYTF	TGTGCCAGCAGCTTAGCTCTTACAGGTGAAGCGGGCTACACCTTC	-	few	TRBJ1-2	TRBV7-9
CASSPFTSGGANEQFF	TGTGCCAGTAGTCCCTTTACTAGCGGGGGGGCGAATGAGCAGTTCTTC	TRBD2	-	TRBJ2-1	TRBV19
CASSPRDSSYNEQFF	TGTGCTAGCAGCCCCAGGGACAGCTCCTACAATGAGCAGTTCTTC	TRBD1	-	TRBJ2-1	TRBV7-7
CASSVDSGQGYSPLHF	TGTGCCAGCAGCGTAGATTCAGGGCAGGGCTATTCACCCCTCCACTTT	-	-	TRBJ1-6	TRBV9
CASSVAGDTEAFF	TGTGCCAGCAGCGTAGCAGGGGACACTGAAGCTTTCTTT	-	-	TRBJ1-1	TRBV9
CASSLTGEVKAFF	TGTGCCAGCAGCTTAACCGGGGAAGTGAAAGCTTTCTTT	-	-	TRBJ1-1	TRBV7-2
CASRTGGTEAFF	TGTGCCAGCCGGACAGGGGGCACTGAAGCTTTCTTT	TRBD1	-	TRBJ1-1	TRBV11-1
CASSVELAGSSYNEQFF	TGTGCCAGCAGCGTAGAATTAGCGGGCAGCTCCTACAATGAGCAGTTCTTC	TRBD2	-	TRBJ2-1	TRBV7-2
CASSIDTGGGTEAFF	TGTGCCAGTAGTATAGATACAGGGGGCGGCACTGAAGCTTTCTTT	TRBD1	-	TRBJ1-1	TRBV19
CASNPGTGGIGAFF	TGTGCCAGCAACCCCGGGACAGGGGGTATTGGAGCTTTCTTT	TRBD1	-	TRBJ1-1	TRBV9
CASSAGNIGNTIYF	TGCGCCAGCAGCGCAGGAAACATCGGAAACACCATATATTTT	-	-	TRBJ1-3	TRBV5-1